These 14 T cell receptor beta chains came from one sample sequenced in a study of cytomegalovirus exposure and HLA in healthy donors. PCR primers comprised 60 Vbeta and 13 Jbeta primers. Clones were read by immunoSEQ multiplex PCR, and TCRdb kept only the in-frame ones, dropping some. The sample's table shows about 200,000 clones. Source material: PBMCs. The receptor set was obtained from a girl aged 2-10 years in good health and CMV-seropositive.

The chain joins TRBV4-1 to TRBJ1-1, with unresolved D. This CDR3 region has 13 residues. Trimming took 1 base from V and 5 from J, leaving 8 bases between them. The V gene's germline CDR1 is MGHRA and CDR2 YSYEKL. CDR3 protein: CASSQGAGTEAFF. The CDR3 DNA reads TGCGCCAGCAGCCAAGGGGCGGGGACTGAAGCTTTCTTT.

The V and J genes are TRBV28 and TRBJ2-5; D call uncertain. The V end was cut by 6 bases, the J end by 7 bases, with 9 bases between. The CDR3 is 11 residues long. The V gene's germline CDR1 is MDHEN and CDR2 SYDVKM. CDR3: CASSPHRTQYF. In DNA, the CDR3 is TGTGCCAGCAGCCCCCACAGGACCCAGTACTTC.

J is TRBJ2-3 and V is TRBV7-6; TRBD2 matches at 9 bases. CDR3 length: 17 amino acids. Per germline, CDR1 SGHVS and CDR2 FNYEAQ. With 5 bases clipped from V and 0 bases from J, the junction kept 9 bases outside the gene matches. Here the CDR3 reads CASSRGRALLSTDTQYF. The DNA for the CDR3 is TGTGCCAGCAGCCGCGGGAGGGCCCTCCTAAGCACAGATACGCAGTATTTT. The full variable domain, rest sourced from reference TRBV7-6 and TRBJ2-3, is GAGVSQSPRYKVTKRGQDVALRCDPISGHVSLYWYRQALGQGPEFLTYFNYEAQQDKSGLPNDRFSAERPEGSISTLTIQRTEQRDSAMYRCASSRGRALLSTDTQYFGPGTRLTVL.

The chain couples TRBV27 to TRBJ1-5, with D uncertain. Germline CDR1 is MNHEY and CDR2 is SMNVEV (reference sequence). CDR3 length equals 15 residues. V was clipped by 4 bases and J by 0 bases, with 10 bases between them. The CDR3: CASSSNTHSNQPQHF. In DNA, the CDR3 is TGTGCCAGCAGTTCCAACACCCATAGCAATCAGCCCCAGCATTTT.

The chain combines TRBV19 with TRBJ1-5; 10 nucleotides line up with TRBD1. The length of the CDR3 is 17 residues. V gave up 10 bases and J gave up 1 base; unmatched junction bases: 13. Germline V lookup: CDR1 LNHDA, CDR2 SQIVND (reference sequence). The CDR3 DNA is TGTGCCACGACTGGGACAGGGGCTCCGGGGAGCAATCAGCCCCAGCATTTT. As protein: CATTGTGAPGSNQPQHF.

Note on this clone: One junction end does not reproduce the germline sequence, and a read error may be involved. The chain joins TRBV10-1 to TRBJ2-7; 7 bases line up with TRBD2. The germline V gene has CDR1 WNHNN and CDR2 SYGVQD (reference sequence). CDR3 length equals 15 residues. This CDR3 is CASSERIAGVYERYF. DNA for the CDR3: TGCGCCAGCAGTGAACGGATAGCGGGCGTCTACGAGCGGTACTTC.

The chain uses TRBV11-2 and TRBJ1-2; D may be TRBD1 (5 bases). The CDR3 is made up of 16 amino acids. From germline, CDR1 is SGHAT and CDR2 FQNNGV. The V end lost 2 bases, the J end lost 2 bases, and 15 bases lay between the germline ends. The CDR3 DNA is TGTGCCAGCAGCTTATCGTCGTTCGCAGGGAACTATGGCTACACCTTC. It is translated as CASSLSSFAGNYGYTF.

The CDR3 here is CASSFPSGELFF. For the CDR3, the DNA is TGTGCCAGCAGTTTCCCATCCGGGGAGCTGTTTTTT. V is TRBV28 and J is TRBJ2-2, with D unclear. The V gene's germline CDR1 is MDHEN and CDR2 SYDVKM. CDR3 length equals 12 residues. Between the trimmed V and J ends, which lost 3 bases and 6 bases, there was a span of 5 bases.

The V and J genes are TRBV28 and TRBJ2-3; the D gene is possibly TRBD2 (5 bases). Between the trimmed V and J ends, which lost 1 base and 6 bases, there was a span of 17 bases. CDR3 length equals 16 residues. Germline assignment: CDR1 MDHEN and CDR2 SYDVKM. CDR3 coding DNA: TGTGCCAGCAGTTTATCCCGGCCCTCTAGCTTCGATACGCAGTATTTT. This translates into CASSLSRPSSFDTQYF.

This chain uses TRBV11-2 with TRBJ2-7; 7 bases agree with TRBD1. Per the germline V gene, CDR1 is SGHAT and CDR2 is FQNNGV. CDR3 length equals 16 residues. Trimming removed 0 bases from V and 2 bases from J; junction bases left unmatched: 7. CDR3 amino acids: CASSLDFWTGAYEQYF. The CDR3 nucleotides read TGTGCCAGCAGCTTAGATTTTTGGACAGGCGCCTACGAGCAGTACTTC.

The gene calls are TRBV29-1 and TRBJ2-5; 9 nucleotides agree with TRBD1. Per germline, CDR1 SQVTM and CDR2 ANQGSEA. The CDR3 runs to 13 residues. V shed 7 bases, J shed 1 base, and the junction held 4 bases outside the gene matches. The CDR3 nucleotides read TGCAGCGGTGGACAGGGGACCCAAGAGACCCAGTACTTC. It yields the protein CSGGQGTQETQYF.

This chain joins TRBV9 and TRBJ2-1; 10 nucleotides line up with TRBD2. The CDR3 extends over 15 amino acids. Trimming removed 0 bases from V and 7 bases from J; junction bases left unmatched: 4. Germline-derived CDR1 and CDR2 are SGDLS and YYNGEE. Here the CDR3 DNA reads TGTGCCAGCAGCGTAGGGCGGACTAGCGGTAATGAGCAGTTCTTC. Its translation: CASSVGRTSGNEQFF.

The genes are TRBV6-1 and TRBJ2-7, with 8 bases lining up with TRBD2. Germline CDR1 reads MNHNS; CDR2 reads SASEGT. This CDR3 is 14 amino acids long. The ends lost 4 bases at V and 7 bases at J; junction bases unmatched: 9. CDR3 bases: TGTGCCAGCAGTGCGGGACTAGGAATTCGTGAGCAGTACTTC. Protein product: CASSAGLGIREQYF.

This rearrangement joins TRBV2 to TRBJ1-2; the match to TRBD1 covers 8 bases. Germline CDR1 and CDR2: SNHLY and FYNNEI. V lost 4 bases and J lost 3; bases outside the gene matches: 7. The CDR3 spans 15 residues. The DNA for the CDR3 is TGTGCCAGCAGTGCCCGGACAGGGTTTCACTATGGCTACACCTTC. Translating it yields CASSARTGFHYGYTF.